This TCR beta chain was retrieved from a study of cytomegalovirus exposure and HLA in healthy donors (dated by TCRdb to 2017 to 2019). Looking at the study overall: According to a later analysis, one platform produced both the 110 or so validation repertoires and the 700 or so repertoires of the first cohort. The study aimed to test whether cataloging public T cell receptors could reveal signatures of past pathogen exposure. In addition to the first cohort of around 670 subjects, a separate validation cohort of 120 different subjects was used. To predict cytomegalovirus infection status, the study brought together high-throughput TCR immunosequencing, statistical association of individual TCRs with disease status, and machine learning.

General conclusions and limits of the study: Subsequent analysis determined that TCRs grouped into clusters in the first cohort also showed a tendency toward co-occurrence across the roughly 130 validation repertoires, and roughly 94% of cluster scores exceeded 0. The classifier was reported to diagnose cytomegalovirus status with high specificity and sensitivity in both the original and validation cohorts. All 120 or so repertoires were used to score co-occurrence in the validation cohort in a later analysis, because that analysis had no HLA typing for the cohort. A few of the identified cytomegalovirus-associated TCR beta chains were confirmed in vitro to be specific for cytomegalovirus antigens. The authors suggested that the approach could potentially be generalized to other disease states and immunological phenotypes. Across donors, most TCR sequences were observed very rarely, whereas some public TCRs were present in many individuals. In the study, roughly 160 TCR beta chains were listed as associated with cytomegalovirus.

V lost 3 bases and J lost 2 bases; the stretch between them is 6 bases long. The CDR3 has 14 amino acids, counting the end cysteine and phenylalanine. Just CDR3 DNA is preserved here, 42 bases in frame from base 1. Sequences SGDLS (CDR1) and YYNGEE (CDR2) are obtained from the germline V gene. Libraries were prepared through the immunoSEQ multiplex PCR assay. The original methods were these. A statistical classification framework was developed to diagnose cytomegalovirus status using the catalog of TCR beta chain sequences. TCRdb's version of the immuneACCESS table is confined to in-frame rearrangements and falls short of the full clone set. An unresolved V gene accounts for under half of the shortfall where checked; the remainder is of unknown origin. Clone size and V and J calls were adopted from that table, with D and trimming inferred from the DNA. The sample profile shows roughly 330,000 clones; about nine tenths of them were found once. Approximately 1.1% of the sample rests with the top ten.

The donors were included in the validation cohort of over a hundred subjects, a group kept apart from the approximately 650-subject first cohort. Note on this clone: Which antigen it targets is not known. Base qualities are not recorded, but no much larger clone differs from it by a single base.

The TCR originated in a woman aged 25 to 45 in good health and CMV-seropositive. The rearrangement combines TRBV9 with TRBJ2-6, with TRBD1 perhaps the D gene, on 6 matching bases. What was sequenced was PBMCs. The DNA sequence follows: TGTGCCAGCAGCGCAGGGGCTGGGGCCAACGTCCTGACTTTC. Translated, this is CASSAGAGANVLTF. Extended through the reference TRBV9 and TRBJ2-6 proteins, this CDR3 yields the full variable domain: DSGVTQTPKHLITATGQRVTLRCSPRSGDLSVYWYQQSLDQGLQFLIQYYNGEERAKGNILERFSAQQFPDLHSELNLSSLELGDSALYFCASSAGAGANVLTFGAGSRLTVL.